This TCR beta chain comes out of a study of T-cell reconstitution after alpha-beta-depleted transplantation in children. Findings and limits, study-wide: The authors attributed T-cell counts and diversity one year after transplant mostly to newly produced T cells. Some patients owed their high day-60 TCRbeta diversity to surviving recipient T cells and thymic progenitors.

Turning to this clonotype: Its antigen remains unknown.

The CDR3 runs 17 residues. The J segment lost 3 bases and the V segment lost 3 bases, leaving 8 bases of the junction unmatched. It was with unique molecular identifiers that the TCRbeta library was prepared. TCRdb itself ran the PCR reads through MiXCR, one entry per CDR3 protein. This sample has about 58,000 distinct CDR3 sequences, with 44% found just once. This sample comprised PBMCs, mostly from graft donor cells, obtained 360 days after TCRalphabeta/CD19-depleted stem cell transplant. The TCR sequence derives from a male patient between 5 and 17 years old who had a stem cell transplant for acute lymphoblastic leukemia, so the T cells may come from the graft donor. J is TRBJ2-3 and V is TRBV12-3 or TRBV12-4; 11 bases map to TRBD2. CDR3 loop: CASSFPTSGGRTDTQYF. The CDR3 coding sequence is TGTGCCAGCAGTTTCCCTACTAGCGGGGGTAGGACAGATACGCAGTATTTT.